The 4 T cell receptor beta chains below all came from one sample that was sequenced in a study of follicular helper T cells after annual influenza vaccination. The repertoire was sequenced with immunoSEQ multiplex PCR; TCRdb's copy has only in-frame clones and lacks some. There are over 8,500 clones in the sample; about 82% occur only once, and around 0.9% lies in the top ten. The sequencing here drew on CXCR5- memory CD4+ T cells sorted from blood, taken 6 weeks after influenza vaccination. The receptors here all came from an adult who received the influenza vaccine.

The CDR3 loop is CASSLALGLTASTDTQYF. CDR3 nucleotide sequence: TGTGCCAGCAGCTTAGCGCTAGGACTCACCGCTAGCACAGATACGCAGTATTTT. The J gene is TRBJ2-3, the V gene TRBV7-2; D is perhaps TRBD2 (5 bases). Germline assignment: CDR1 SGHTA and CDR2 FQGNSA. Trimming shortened V by 0 bases and J by 0 bases, and 16 bases separated the two germline ends. This CDR3 region has 18 residues.

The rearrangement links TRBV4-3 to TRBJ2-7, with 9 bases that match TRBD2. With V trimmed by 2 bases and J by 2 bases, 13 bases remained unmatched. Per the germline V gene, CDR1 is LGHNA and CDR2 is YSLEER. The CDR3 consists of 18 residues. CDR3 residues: CASSQKAFSGRLAYEQYF. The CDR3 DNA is TGCGCCAGCAGCCAAAAGGCTTTCAGCGGGAGGCTAGCCTACGAGCAGTACTTC.

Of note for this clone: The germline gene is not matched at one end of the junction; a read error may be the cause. CDR3 region: CASTLQAGTSANEQFF. For the CDR3, the DNA is TGTGCCAGCACCTTACAAGCCGGGACTAGCGCCAATGAGCAGTTCTTC. The V call is TRBV7-9, the J call TRBJ2-1; TRBD2 matches 10 bases. Looked up from germline, CDR1 is SEHNR and CDR2 is FQNEAQ (reference sequence). The CDR3 is 16 residues long.

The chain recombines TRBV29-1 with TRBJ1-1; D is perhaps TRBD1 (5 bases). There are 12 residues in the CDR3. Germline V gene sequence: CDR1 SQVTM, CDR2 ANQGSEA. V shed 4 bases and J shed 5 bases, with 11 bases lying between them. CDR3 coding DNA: TGCAGCGTTGGGGGGGTTAGGACTGAAGCTTTCTTT. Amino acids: CSVGGVRTEAFF. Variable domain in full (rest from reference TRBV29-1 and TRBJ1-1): SAVISQKPSRDICQRGTSLTIQCQVDSQVTMMFWYRQQPGQSLTLIATANQGSEATYESGFVIDKFPISRPNLTFSTLTVSNMSPEDSSIYLCSVGGVRTEAFFGQGTRLTVV.